These 29 T cell receptor beta chains share one sample of origin, sequenced in a study of blood T cell repertoires in COVID-19. Here immunoSEQ multiplex PCR was the method, and the copy in TCRdb shows in-frame clones only, minus some. The data hold hundreds of thousands of clones, with roughly 89% observed a single time. Sequencing input: peripheral blood. Receptors were obtained from a woman younger than 45 with active or convalescent COVID-19.

The V gene is TRBV5-6, the J gene TRBJ2-7, with D possibly being TRBD2 (6 bases). Germline loops: CDR1 SGHDT, CDR2 YYEEEE. V lost 3 bases to trimming and J lost 5 bases, with 18 bases between them. This CDR3 is 15 amino acids long. CDR3 protein: CASSYRDGTLHEQYF. CDR3 sequence (DNA): TGTGCCAGCAGCTACCGGGACGGGACTCTCCACGAGCAGTACTTC.

The chain joins TRBV7-2 to TRBJ1-3; unclear D gene. Germline assignment: CDR1 SGHTA and CDR2 FQGNSA. Trimming shortened V by 1 base and J by 0 bases, and 13 bases separated the two germline ends. There are 17 residues in the CDR3. The CDR3 loop is CASSLVELAASGNTIYF. CDR3 nucleotide sequence: TGTGCCAGCAGCTTAGTCGAGCTAGCCGCCTCTGGAAACACCATATATTTT.

This clone occurred once. The chain employs TRBV20-1 and TRBJ2-1; D is undetermined. V gave up 3 bases and J gave up 6 bases, with 12 bases separating them. Germline CDR1 DFQATT, CDR2 SNEGSKA (reference sequence). CDR3 length: 13 residues. The CDR3 protein is CSASPAELNEQFF. The DNA of the CDR3 is TGCAGTGCTAGTCCCGCCGAGCTCAATGAGCAGTTCTTC.

V gene TRBV19 combines with J gene TRBJ1-4; weak D call: TRBD1 (6 bases). Trimming stripped 3 bases from V and 3 bases from J, with 14 bases between. The CDR3 extends over 16 amino acids. CDR1 and CDR2 (germline): LNHDA, SQIVND (reference sequence). CDR3: CASSMPTGLANEKLFF. The DNA for the CDR3 is TGTGCCAGTAGTATGCCCACAGGGTTGGCTAATGAAAAACTGTTTTTT.

The chain employs TRBV6-2 or TRBV6-3 and TRBJ2-3; D is perhaps TRBD2 (6 bases). The V end was cut by 5 bases, the J end by 5 bases, with 17 bases between. The CDR3 length is 15 residues. Germline V gene sequence: CDR1 MNHEY, CDR2 SVGEGT. CDR3 sequence (DNA): TGTGCCAGCAGTGCCGGGACTCTAACTTTAGATACGCAGTATTTT. Protein sequence: CASSAGTLTLDTQYF.

This chain uses TRBV6-1 with TRBJ1-2, with 10 bases matching TRBD1. Trimming took 0 bases from V and 8 from J; bases not matched to a gene: 6. CDR3 size: 15 residues. Germline loops: CDR1 MNHNS, CDR2 SASEGT. Written as DNA, the CDR3 is TGTGCCAGCAGTGAAGCGCGGGACAGGGGTTGGGGCTACACCTTC. This encodes CASSEARDRGWGYTF.

This chain uses TRBV20-1 with TRBJ2-1; tentatively, D is TRBD1 (6 bases). V lost 6 bases, J lost 6 bases, and 9 bases lay in between. The CDR3 runs to 11 residues. Per the germline V gene, CDR1 is DFQATT and CDR2 is SNEGSKA (reference sequence). The CDR3 sequence: CSAKQGNEQFF. The CDR3 DNA follows: TGCAGTGCGAAACAGGGCAATGAGCAGTTCTTC.

V gene TRBV12-3 or TRBV12-4 combines with J gene TRBJ1-2, with D tentatively TRBD1 (5 bases). Trimming removed 3 bases from V and 8 bases from J, with 10 bases in between. The length of the CDR3 is 12 residues. The CDR3 spells CASSFGQGGYTF. The DNA of the CDR3 is TGTGCCAGCAGTTTCGGTCAGGGAGGCTACACCTTC.

The gene calls are TRBV27 and TRBJ2-7, with a tentative D call TRBD2 (6 bases). The CDR3 is 14 amino acids. The germline V gene encodes CDR1 MNHEY and CDR2 SMNVEV (reference sequence). V was clipped by 6 bases and J by 2 bases, with 14 bases between them. The CDR3: CASSRDSGAYEQYF. The CDR3 bases are TGTGCCAGCAGCCGGGACTCCGGAGCCTACGAGCAGTACTTC.

This clone was found a few times. The gene calls are TRBV4-2 and TRBJ1-2; TRBD1 is a possible D gene (6 bases). The ends were cut back, 0 bases at V and 8 bases at J, with 16 bases in the middle. The CDR3 totals 15 residues. The germline CDR1 and CDR2 sequences are LGHNA and YNFKEQ. Here the CDR3 DNA reads TGTGCCAGCAGCCAAGAGGGGGCTTACTCGAGGGGCTACACCTTC. Its translation is CASSQEGAYSRGYTF.

This clone was detected only once. The V call is TRBV5-1, the J call TRBJ1-1; the match to TRBD1 covers 8 bases. V lost 3 bases and J lost 0; bases outside the gene matches: 7. The CDR3 loop spans 16 amino acids. Germline-derived CDR1 and CDR2 are SGHRS and YFSETQ. CDR3 protein: CASSSLGQGMNTEAFF. As DNA, the CDR3 is TGCGCCAGCAGCTCCCTTGGACAGGGTATGAACACTGAAGCTTTCTTT.

The chain employs TRBV4-1 and TRBJ2-6, with D hard to call. Trimming left V 7 bases short and J 1 base short, with 8 bases between. Per germline, CDR1 MGHRA and CDR2 YSYEKL. This CDR3 comprises 14 residues. The CDR3 here is CASTHLSGANVLTF. CDR3 nucleotides: TGCGCCAGCACCCATTTATCTGGGGCCAACGTCCTGACTTTC.

The V and J genes are TRBV19 and TRBJ2-3; D ambiguous. Trimming removed 3 bases from V and 2 bases from J, with 15 bases in between. Germline CDR1 and CDR2: LNHDA and SQIVND (reference sequence). The length of the CDR3 is 16 residues. The CDR3: CASSMVRGANTDTQYF. DNA for the CDR3: TGTGCCAGTAGTATGGTCCGCGGAGCCAACACAGATACGCAGTATTTT.

The chain employs TRBV5-1 and TRBJ1-1; 7 bases are shared with TRBD1. The CDR3 runs to 15 residues. CDR1 SGHRS and CDR2 YFSETQ come from the germline V gene. Trimming cost V 4 bases and J 1 base; bases outside gene matches: 7. The CDR3 protein is CASSDGGQQNTEAFF. The CDR3, as DNA: TGCGCCAGCAGCGACGGGGGACAGCAGAACACTGAAGCTTTCTTT.

The genes are TRBV11-3 and TRBJ1-1; possible D gene TRBD1, 6 bases. The CDR3 length is 14 residues. The germline gives CDR1 SGHNT, CDR2 YENEEA. The V gene lost 3 bases and the J gene lost 2 bases, with 10 bases spanning the gap. In DNA form, the CDR3 reads TGTGCCAGCAGCTTTGACAGGACTAACACTGAAGCTTTCTTT. As protein: CASSFDRTNTEAFF.

The chain combines TRBV19 with TRBJ2-1, with 7 bases matching TRBD2. In germline, CDR1 is LNHDA, CDR2 SQIVND (reference sequence). The CDR3 length is 17 residues. J lost 9 bases, V lost 5 bases, and 19 bases had no gene match. DNA of the CDR3: TGTGCCAGTAGTGCCCGAGAGCGGGGTAGGTTTTCGCGTGAGCAGTTCTTC. As protein: CASSARERGRFSREQFF.

This clone was seen once. The CDR3 region has the DNA TGTGCCAGCAGTAAGAGCGGGGGGGGCACAGATACGCAGTATTTT. This translates into CASSKSGGGTDTQYF. V usage is TRBV2 and J usage is TRBJ2-3, with 10 positions matching TRBD2. In germline, CDR1 is SNHLY, CDR2 FYNNEI. This CDR3 is built from 15 residues. After removal of 5 bases from V and 1 base from J, the junction contained 3 bases not matched to a gene.

The V and J genes are TRBV6-1 and TRBJ1-6; D unclear. The CDR3 has 15 amino acids. With 3 bases removed from V and 6 bases from J, the gap between germline ends came to 12 bases. Germline loops: CDR1 MNHNS, CDR2 SASEGT. The CDR3 DNA reads as TGTGCCAGCAGTGACAATTGGGCCACTAATTCACCCCTCCACTTT. This gives the protein CASSDNWATNSPLHF.

J is TRBJ1-2 and V is TRBV2; 7 bases agree with TRBD1. Germline V gene sequence: CDR1 SNHLY, CDR2 FYNNEI. The CDR3 loop spans 15 amino acids. After removal of 8 bases from V and 6 bases from J, the junction contained 15 bases not matched to a gene. CDR3 nucleotide sequence: TGTGCCAGCTTGGGTGGGACAGTCCCCCAGGATGGCTACACCTTC. It yields the protein CASLGGTVPQDGYTF. Using reference TRBV2 and TRBJ1-2 for the parts outside the CDR3, the full variable domain is EPEVTQTPSHQVTQMGQEVILRCVPISNHLYFYWYRQILGQKVEFLVSFYNNEISEKSEIFDDQFSVERPDGSNFTLKIRSTKLEDSAMYFCASLGGTVPQDGYTFGSGTRLTVV.

The chain joins TRBV6-1 to TRBJ2-1; 12 bases are a match to TRBD1. This CDR3 is built from 15 residues. Trimming took 2 bases from V and 14 from J; bases not matched to a gene: 10. Germline CDR1 and CDR2: MNHNS and SASEGT. This CDR3 reads CASSENNSGTGGKFF. CDR3 nucleotides: TGTGCCAGCAGTGAAAATAACTCGGGGACAGGGGGCAAGTTCTTC.

This clone is a singleton in its sample. The chain has TRBV4-1 and TRBJ2-5; 9 nucleotides match TRBD1. The CDR3 extends over 14 amino acids. Germline V lookup: CDR1 MGHRA, CDR2 YSYEKL. The trim removed 6 bases at V and 4 bases at J, leaving 6 bases unmatched. CDR3 sequence: CASREQGAGETQYF. In nucleotides, the CDR3 is TGCGCCAGCAGAGAACAGGGGGCCGGAGAGACCCAGTACTTC.

The chain joins TRBV9 to TRBJ2-3, with 10 positions matching TRBD2. V lost 3 bases and J lost 4; bases outside the gene matches: 8. The V gene's germline CDR1 is SGDLS and CDR2 YYNGEE. This CDR3 spans 16 amino acids. The CDR3, as DNA: TGTGCCAGCAGCGGCAGGAGCGGGAGGGCCGCAGATACGCAGTATTTT. Translated, it gives CASSGRSGRAADTQYF. The full variable domain, rest sourced from reference TRBV9 and TRBJ2-3, is DSGVTQTPKHLITATGQRVTLRCSPRSGDLSVYWYQQSLDQGLQFLIQYYNGEERAKGNILERFSAQQFPDLHSELNLSSLELGDSALYFCASSGRSGRAADTQYFGPGTRLTVL.

The chain employs TRBV7-8 and TRBJ2-7; TRBD2 agrees at 16 bases. Germline assignment: CDR1 SGHVS and CDR2 FQNEAQ. J was trimmed by 2 bases and V by 5 bases; bases with no gene match: 12. The length of the CDR3 is 19 residues. The CDR3 protein is CASSTGGGTSGRVAYEQYF. CDR3 nucleotide sequence: TGTGCCAGCAGCACCGGCGGTGGGACTAGCGGGAGGGTGGCCTACGAGCAGTACTTC.

The chain is built from TRBV2 and TRBJ1-2, with D perhaps TRBD1 (6 bases). This CDR3 is 13 amino acids long. Germline CDR1 is SNHLY and CDR2 is FYNNEI. V shed 1 base and J shed 5 bases, with 8 bases lying between them. CDR3 loop: CASSEDREYGYTF. CDR3 nucleotide sequence: TGTGCCAGCAGTGAAGACAGGGAGTATGGCTACACCTTC.

The V gene is TRBV10-2, the J gene TRBJ1-6; D is possibly TRBD1 (5 bases). The CDR3 sequence is 14 residues long. Trimming took off 2 bases at V and 9 bases at J, with 11 bases between the two ends. Germline assignment: CDR1 WSHSY and CDR2 SAAADI. In DNA, the CDR3 is TGCGCCAGCAGTGAGCAGGGAGGTGGTTCACCCCTCCACTTT. Its translation: CASSEQGGGSPLHF.

The chain employs TRBV10-3 and TRBJ2-1; 11 bases match TRBD2. The trim removed 8 bases at V and 4 bases at J, leaving 4 bases unmatched. This CDR3 is 14 amino acids long. Germline CDR1 ENHRY, CDR2 SYGVKD. This CDR3 reads CAIGGTSGYNEQFF. In nucleotides, the CDR3 is TGTGCCATCGGCGGGACTAGCGGATACAATGAGCAGTTCTTC.

The V call is TRBV13, the J call TRBJ1-1; D unclear. CDR3 length: 14 residues. V was pared by 4 bases and J by 2 bases, with 11 bases between. CDR1 is PRHDT and CDR2 is FYEKMQ in the germline V gene (reference sequence). In nucleotides, the CDR3 is TGTGCCAGCAGCTACCGGACGGGAAACACTGAAGCTTTCTTT. It codes for CASSYRTGNTEAFF.

This chain uses TRBV25-1 with TRBJ2-7; 9 nucleotides align to TRBD1. CDR3 length equals 18 residues. The V segment lost 4 bases and the J segment 6 bases; nucleotides outside the gene matches: 19. CDR1 and CDR2 from the germline V gene are MGHDK and SYGVNS. CDR3 amino acids: CASSVLDIAGDRALEQYF. CDR3 DNA sequence: TGTGCCAGCAGTGTCCTGGATATCGCCGGGGACAGGGCTCTCGAGCAGTACTTC.

This clone was seen once. The chain recombines TRBV6-5 with TRBJ2-7, with 11 bases matching TRBD1. Germline V gene data show CDR1 as MNHEY and CDR2 as SVGAGI. J gave up 4 bases and V 2 bases, and 4 bases lay outside the gene matches. The CDR3 is 15 amino acids. CDR3: CASSYPGTGGYEQYF. CDR3 in DNA: TGTGCCAGCAGTTACCCAGGGACAGGGGGTTACGAGCAGTACTTC.